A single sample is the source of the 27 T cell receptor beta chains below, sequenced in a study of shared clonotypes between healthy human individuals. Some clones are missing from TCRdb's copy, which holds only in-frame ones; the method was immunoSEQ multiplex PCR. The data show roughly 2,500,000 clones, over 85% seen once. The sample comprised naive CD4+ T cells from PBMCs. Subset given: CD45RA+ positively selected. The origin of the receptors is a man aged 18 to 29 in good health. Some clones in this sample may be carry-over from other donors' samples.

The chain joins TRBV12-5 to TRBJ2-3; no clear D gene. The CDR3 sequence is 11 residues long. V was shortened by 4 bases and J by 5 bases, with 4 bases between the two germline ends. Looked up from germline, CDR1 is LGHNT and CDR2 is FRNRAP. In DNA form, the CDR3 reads TGTGCTAGTGGTTACGTAGATACGCAGTATTTT. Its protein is CASGYVDTQYF.

Here the CDR3 DNA reads TGCGCCAGCAGCCAAGTATCGGGGGTAGAGGGCTACACCTTC. Protein product: CASSQVSGVEGYTF. The genes are TRBV4-1 and TRBJ1-2, with D possibly TRBD1 on 5 matching bases. Trimming cost V 1 base and J 8 bases, with 14 bases left between them. The CDR3 is 14 residues long. CDR1 and CDR2 from the germline V gene are MGHRA and YSYEKL.

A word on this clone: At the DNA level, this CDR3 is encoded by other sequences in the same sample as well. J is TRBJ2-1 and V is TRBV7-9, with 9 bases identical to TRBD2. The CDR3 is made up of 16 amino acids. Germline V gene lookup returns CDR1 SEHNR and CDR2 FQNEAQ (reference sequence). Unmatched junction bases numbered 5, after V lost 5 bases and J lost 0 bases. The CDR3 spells CASSPTSGSSYNEQFF. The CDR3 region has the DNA TGTGCCAGCAGCCCGACTAGCGGTAGCTCCTACAATGAGCAGTTCTTC. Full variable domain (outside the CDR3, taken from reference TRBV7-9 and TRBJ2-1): DTGVSQNPRHKITKRGQNVTFRCDPISEHNRLYWYRQTLGQGPEFLTYFQNEAQLEKSRLLSDRFSAERPKGSFSTLEIQRTEQGDSAMYLCASSPTSGSSYNEQFFGPGTRLTVL.

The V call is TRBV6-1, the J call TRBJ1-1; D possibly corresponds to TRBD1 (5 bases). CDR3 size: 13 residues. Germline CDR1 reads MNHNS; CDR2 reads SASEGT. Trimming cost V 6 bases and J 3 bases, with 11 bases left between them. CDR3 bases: TGTGCCAGCAGCCAAGACAGATACACTGAAGCTTTCTTT. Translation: CASSQDRYTEAFF.

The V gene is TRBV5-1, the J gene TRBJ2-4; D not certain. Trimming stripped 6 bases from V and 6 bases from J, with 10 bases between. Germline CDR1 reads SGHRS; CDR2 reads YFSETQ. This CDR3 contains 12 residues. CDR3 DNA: TGCGCCAGCACCAGTCTGGGAAACATTCAGTACTTC. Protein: CASTSLGNIQYF.

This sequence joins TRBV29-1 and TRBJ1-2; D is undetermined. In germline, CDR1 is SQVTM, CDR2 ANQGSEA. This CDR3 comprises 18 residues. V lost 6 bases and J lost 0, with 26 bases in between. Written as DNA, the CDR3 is TGCAGCGTCGCCGGGTCCTTAAGCGCAAGCGAGGCTAACTATGGCTACACCTTC. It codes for CSVAGSLSASEANYGYTF.

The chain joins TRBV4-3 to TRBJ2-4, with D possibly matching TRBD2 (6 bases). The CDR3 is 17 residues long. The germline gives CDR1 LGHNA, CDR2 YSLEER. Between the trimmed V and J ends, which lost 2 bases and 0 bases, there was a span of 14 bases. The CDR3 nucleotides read TGCGCCAGCAGCCAAAATCCCGCGGGGTTAGCCAAAAACATTCAGTACTTC. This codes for CASSQNPAGLAKNIQYF.

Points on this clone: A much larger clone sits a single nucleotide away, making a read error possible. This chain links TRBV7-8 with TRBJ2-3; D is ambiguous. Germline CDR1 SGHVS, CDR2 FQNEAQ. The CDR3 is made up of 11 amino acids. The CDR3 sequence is CASSLADTQYF. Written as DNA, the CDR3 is TGTGCCAGCAGCCTAGCAGATACGCAGTATTTT.

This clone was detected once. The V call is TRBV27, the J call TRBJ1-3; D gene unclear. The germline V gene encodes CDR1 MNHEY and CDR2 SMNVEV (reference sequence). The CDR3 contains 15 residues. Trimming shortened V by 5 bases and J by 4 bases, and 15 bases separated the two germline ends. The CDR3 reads CASSPPKVAGNTIYF. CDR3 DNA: TGTGCCAGCAGTCCCCCGAAGGTAGCGGGAAACACCATATATTTT.

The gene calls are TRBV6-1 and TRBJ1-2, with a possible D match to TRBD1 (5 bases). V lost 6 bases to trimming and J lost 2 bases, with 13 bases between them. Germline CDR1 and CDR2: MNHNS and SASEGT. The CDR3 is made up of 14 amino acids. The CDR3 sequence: CASRDSGGNYGYTF. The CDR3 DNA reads TGTGCCAGCAGAGATAGCGGGGGAAACTATGGCTACACCTTC.

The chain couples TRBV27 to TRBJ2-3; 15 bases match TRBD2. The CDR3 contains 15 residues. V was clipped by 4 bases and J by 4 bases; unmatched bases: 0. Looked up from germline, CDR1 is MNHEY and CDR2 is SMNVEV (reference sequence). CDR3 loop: CASSWTSGRADTQYF. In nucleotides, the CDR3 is TGTGCCAGCAGTTGGACTAGCGGGAGGGCAGATACGCAGTATTTT.

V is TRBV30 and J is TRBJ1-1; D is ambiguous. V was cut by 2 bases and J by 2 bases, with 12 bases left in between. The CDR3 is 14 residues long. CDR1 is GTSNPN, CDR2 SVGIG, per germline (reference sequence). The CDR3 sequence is CAWSQTDGNTEAFF. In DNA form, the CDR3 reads TGTGCCTGGAGTCAGACGGACGGAAACACTGAAGCTTTCTTT.

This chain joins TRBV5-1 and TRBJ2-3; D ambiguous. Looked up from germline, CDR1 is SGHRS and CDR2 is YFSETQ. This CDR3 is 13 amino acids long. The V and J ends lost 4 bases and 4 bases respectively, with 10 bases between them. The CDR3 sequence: CASSRSSADTQYF. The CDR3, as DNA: TGCGCCAGCAGCCGTAGCTCTGCAGATACGCAGTATTTT.

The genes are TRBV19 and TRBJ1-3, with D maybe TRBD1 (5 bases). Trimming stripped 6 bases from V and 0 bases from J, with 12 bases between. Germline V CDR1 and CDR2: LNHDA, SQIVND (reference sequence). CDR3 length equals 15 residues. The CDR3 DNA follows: TGTGCCAGTAGACGTGACAGAGACTCTGGAAACACCATATATTTT. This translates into CASRRDRDSGNTIYF.

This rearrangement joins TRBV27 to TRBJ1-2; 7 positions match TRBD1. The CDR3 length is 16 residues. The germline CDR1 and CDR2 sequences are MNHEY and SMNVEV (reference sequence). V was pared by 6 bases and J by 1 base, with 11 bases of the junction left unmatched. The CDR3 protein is CASSRLPGQHNYGYTF. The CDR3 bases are TGTGCCAGCAGCCGATTACCGGGACAGCATAACTATGGCTACACCTTC.

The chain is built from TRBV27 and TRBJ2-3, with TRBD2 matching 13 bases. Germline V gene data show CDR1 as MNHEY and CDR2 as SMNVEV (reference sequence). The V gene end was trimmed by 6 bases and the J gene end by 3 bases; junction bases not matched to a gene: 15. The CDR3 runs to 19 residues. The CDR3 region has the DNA TGTGCCAGCAGGCGGGACAGGACCCTGACTAGCGGGAGGACAGATACGCAGTATTTT. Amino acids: CASRRDRTLTSGRTDTQYF.

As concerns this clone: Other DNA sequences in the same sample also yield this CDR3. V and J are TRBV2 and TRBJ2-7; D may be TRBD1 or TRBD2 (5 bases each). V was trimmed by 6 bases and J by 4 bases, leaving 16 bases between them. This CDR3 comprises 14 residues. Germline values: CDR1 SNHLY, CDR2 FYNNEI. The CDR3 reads CASSDQGRGYEQYF. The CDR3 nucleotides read TGTGCCAGCAGCGACCAGGGACGGGGATACGAGCAGTACTTC. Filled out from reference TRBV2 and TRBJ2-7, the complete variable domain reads EPEVTQTPSHQVTQMGQEVILRCVPISNHLYFYWYRQILGQKVEFLVSFYNNEISEKSEIFDDQFSVERPDGSNFTLKIRSTKLEDSAMYFCASSDQGRGYEQYFGPGTRLTVT.

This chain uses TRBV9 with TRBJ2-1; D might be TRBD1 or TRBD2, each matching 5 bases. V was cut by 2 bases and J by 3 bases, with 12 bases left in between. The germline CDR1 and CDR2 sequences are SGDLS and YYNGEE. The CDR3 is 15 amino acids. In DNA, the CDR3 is TGTGCCAGCAGCGTTATGGGGGTAAGCTACAATGAGCAGTTCTTC. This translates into CASSVMGVSYNEQFF.

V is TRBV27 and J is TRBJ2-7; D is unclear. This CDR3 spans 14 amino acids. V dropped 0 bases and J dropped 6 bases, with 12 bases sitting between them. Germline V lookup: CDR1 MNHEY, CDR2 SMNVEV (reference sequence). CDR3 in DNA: TGTGCCAGCAGTTTATCGGCGGCCAGACTCGAGCAGTACTTC. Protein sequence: CASSLSAARLEQYF.

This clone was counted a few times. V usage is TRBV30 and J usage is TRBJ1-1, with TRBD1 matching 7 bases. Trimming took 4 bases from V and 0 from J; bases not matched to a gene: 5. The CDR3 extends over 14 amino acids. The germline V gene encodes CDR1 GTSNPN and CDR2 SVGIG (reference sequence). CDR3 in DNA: TGTGCCTGGAACCTCGGGACAGTGAACACTGAAGCTTTCTTT. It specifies CAWNLGTVNTEAFF.

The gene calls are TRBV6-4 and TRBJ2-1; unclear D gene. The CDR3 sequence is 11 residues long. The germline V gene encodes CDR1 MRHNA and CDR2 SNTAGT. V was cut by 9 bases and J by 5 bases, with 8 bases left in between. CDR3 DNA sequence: TGTGCCAGTATTATCCACAATGAGCAGTTCTTC. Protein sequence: CASIIHNEQFF.

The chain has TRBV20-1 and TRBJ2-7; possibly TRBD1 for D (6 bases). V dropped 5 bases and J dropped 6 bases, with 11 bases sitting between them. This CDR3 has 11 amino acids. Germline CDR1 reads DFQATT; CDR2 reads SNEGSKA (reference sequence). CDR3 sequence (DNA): TGCAGTGCTCCCGACAGGCTCGAGCAGTACTTC. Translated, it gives CSAPDRLEQYF.

CDR3 bases: TGCGCCAGCAGCTCTTTGACAGGGGAAAGAGGAAACACCATATATTTT. Translating it yields CASSSLTGERGNTIYF. The genes are TRBV5-1 and TRBJ1-3; 8 positions match TRBD1. Looked up from germline, CDR1 is SGHRS and CDR2 is YFSETQ. This CDR3 has 16 amino acids. V shed 3 bases, J shed 4 bases, and the junction held 9 bases outside the gene matches. Looking up the rest from reference TRBV5-1 and TRBJ1-3 gives the full variable domain: KAGVTQTPRYLIKTRGQQVTLSCSPISGHRSVSWYQQTPGQGLQFLFEYFSETQRNKGNFPGRFSGRQFSNSRSEMNVSTLELGDSALYLCASSSLTGERGNTIYFGEGSWLTVV.

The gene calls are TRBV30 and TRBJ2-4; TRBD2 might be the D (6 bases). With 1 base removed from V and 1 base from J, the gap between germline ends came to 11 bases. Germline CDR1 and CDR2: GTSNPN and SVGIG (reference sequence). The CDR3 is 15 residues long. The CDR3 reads CAWSATGGAKNIQYF. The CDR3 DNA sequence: TGTGCCTGGAGTGCCACAGGAGGGGCCAAAAACATTCAGTACTTC.

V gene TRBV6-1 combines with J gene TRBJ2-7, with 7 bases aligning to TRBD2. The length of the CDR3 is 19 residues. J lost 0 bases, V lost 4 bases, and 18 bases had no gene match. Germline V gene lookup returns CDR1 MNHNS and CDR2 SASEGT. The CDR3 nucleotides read TGTGCCAGCAGTGGAGCTCGCTTGCGGGAGTGGACCAGCTCCTACGAGCAGTACTTC. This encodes CASSGARLREWTSSYEQYF.

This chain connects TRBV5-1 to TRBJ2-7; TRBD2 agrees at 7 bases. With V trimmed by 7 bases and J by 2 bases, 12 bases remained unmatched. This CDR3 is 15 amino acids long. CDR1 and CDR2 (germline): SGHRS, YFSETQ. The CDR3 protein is CASGQLAGAPYEQYF. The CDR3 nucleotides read TGCGCCAGCGGCCAGCTGGCGGGAGCCCCCTACGAGCAGTACTTC.

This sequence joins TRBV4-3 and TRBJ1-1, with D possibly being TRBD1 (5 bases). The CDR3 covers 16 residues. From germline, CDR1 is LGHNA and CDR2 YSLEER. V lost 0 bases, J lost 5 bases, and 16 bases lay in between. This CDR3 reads CASSQDDGAGGTEAFF. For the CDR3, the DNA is TGCGCCAGCAGCCAAGACGATGGGGCAGGCGGGACTGAAGCTTTCTTT.